This is a list of T cell receptor beta chains from one sample in a study of cytomegalovirus exposure and HLA in healthy donors. The assay was immunoSEQ multiplex PCR, and TCRdb's table has in-frame clones only and misses some. The top ten clones hold about 3% of a sample with around 190,000 clones, around 75% of them seen once. The material sequenced was PBMCs. These receptors came from a female donor in good health and CMV-seronegative. CDR3s include the opening cysteine and the closing phenylalanine or tryptophan. A D gene is named only where the DNA matches it firmly. Clone size, where shown, is once, few, many, or a class for clones that have expanded.

D,J,V,size,CDR3,DNA
TRBD1,TRBJ1-5,TRBV6-1,-,CASSETGAPNQPQHF,TGTGCCAGCAGTGAAACAGGGGCACCTAATCAGCCCCAGCATTTT
TRBD2,TRBJ2-2,TRBV6-1,-,CASSERGTSINGELFF,TGTGCCAGCAGTGAACGAGGGACTAGCATTAACGGGGAGCTGTTTTTT
-,TRBJ2-2,TRBV5-1,-,CASSLGLNTGELFF,TGCGCCAGCAGCTTGGGTCTAAACACCGGGGAGCTGTTTTTT
-,TRBJ2-1,TRBV7-9,-,CASDLAPNQGSYNEQFF,TGTGCCAGCGACCTGGCCCCTAACCAGGGCTCCTACAATGAGCAGTTCTTC
-,TRBJ1-3,TRBV7-9,-,CASSFSVSGNTIYF,TGTGCCAGCAGCTTTTCGGTATCTGGAAACACCATATATTTT
-,TRBJ2-4,TRBV4-1,-,CASSHEAGETLAKNIQYF,TGCGCCAGCAGCCACGAGGCAGGGGAGACTCTAGCCAAAAACATTCAGTACTTC
TRBD2,TRBJ2-1,TRBV7-3,-,CASSFTSGGGEQFF,TGTGCCAGCAGCTTTACTAGCGGGGGCGGAGAGCAGTTCTTC
-,TRBJ2-3,TRBV5-4,-,CASSGATFSTDTQYF,TGTGCCAGCAGCGGGGCAACCTTTAGCACAGATACGCAGTATTTT
-,TRBJ2-1,TRBV11-2,-,CASSPEWFEQFF,TGTGCCAGCAGCCCGGAGTGGTTTGAGCAGTTCTTC
TRBD1,TRBJ1-3,TRBV15,-,CATSRDKRQGISGNTIYF,TGTGCCACCAGCAGAGATAAGAGACAGGGGATTTCTGGAAACACCATATATTTT
-,TRBJ1-2,TRBV5-1,-,CASSLARSTYGYTF,TGCGCCAGCAGCTTGGCCCGCTCGACTTATGGCTACACCTTC
-,TRBJ1-1,TRBV7-9,-,CSSSLSFLNTEAFF,TGTTCCAGCAGCTTATCTTTTCTGAACACTGAAGCTTTCTTT
-,TRBJ2-7,TRBV19,-,CASSIDLRVWYEQYF,TGTGCCAGTAGTATAGATCTCAGGGTTTGGTACGAGCAGTACTTC
TRBD2,TRBJ2-3,TRBV6-5,-,CASSRSGGSKYF,TGTGCCAGCAGCCGTAGCGGGGGCAGCAAGTATTTT
TRBD1,TRBJ1-4,TRBV11-2,-,CASSHGQGAEKLFF,TGTGCCAGCAGTCATGGACAGGGGGCCGAAAAACTGTTTTTT
TRBD1,TRBJ2-3,TRBV7-3,-,CASSRDRFTDTQYF,TGTGCCAGCAGCCGGGACAGGTTCACAGATACGCAGTATTTT
TRBD1,TRBJ2-2,TRBV18,-,CASSPIQGATGELFF,TGTGCCAGCTCACCAATCCAGGGGGCCACCGGGGAGCTGTTTTTT
TRBD1,TRBJ1-6,TRBV9,-,CASSVEGTGGSPLHF,TGTGCCAGCAGCGTAGAAGGGACAGGGGGTTCACCCCTCCACTTT
TRBD1,TRBJ1-2,TRBV5-4,-,CASSLDLTGNWGGYTF,TGTGCCAGCAGCTTGGACCTGACAGGGAATTGGGGAGGCTACACCTTC
TRBD1,TRBJ2-2,TRBV7-9,-,CSSSLFTGGVGGELFF,TGTTCCAGCAGCTTATTCACAGGGGGCGTAGGCGGGGAGCTGTTTTTT
TRBD1,TRBJ1-3,TRBV28,-,CASNRGSGNTIYF,TGTGCCAGCAACAGGGGCTCTGGAAACACCATATATTTT
TRBD2,TRBJ2-2,TRBV7-3,-,CASSLNPPGLAGATGELFF,TGTGCCAGCAGCTTAAACCCCCCCGGACTAGCGGGAGCCACCGGGGAGCTGTTTTTT
-,TRBJ2-7,TRBV7-3,-,CASSLGQLDEQYF,TGTGCCAGCAGCCTCGGACAGTTGGACGAGCAGTACTTC
TRBD2,TRBJ2-1,TRBV4-2,once,CASSQETSGYKNEQFF,TGTGCCAGCAGCCAAGAAACTAGCGGGTATAAAAATGAGCAGTTCTTC
TRBD1,TRBJ1-1,TRBV7-2,-,CASSSQGASTEAFF,TGTGCCAGCAGTAGTCAGGGGGCCTCCACTGAAGCTTTCTTT
-,TRBJ2-7,TRBV5-1,-,CASSLGQGSSYEQYF,TGCGCCAGCAGCTTGGGCCAGGGGAGCTCCTACGAGCAGTACTTC
TRBD1,TRBJ2-3,TRBV6-4,-,CASSDATGVGTDTQYF,TGTGCCAGCAGTGACGCGACAGGGGTCGGGACAGATACGCAGTATTTT
TRBD2,TRBJ2-4,TRBV5-4,few,CASSRSGASNIQYF,TGTGCCAGCAGCCGAAGCGGGGCTTCTAACATTCAGTACTTC
-,TRBJ2-2,TRBV4-3,-,CASSQDYGAGELFF,TGCGCCAGCAGCCAAGATTACGGGGCCGGGGAGCTGTTTTTT
-,TRBJ2-7,TRBV2,once,CASRERGKGYGAYF,TGTGCCAGCAGAGAGAGGGGGAAAGGGTACGGGGCGTACTTC
TRBD1,TRBJ1-2,TRBV18,few,CASSPSNYRGSYGYTF,TGTGCCAGCTCACCTTCCAACTACAGGGGAAGCTATGGCTACACCTTC
TRBD1,TRBJ1-5,TRBV7-6,once,CASSSGQGLNQPQHF,TGTGCCAGCAGCTCGGGACAGGGGCTCAATCAGCCCCAGCATTTT
TRBD1,TRBJ2-3,TRBV23-1,-,CASRLPGTGVFDTQYF,TGCGCCAGCAGACTCCCCGGGACAGGGGTTTTTGACACGCAGTATTTT
-,TRBJ2-7,TRBV7-9,-,CSSSLVSETYEQYF,TGTTCCAGCAGCTTAGTTAGCGAAACCTACGAGCAGTACTTC
-,TRBJ1-3,TRBV6-1,-,CASSPRSSGNTIYF,TGTGCCAGCAGCCCCCGGAGCTCTGGAAACACCATATATTTT
TRBD2,TRBJ2-7,TRBV15,once,CATSEGLAGVYEQYF,TGTGCCACCAGCGAAGGACTAGCGGGAGTCTACGAGCAGTACTTC
TRBD2,TRBJ2-3,TRBV27,-,CASSLHSGGSTDTQYF,TGTGCCAGCAGTTTACACTCGGGGGGGTCCACAGATACGCAGTATTTT
TRBD1,TRBJ2-1,TRBV19,-,CASRPGQGAFNEQFF,TGTGCCAGTAGACCGGGACAGGGCGCCTTCAATGAGCAGTTCTTC